The T cell receptor (beta chain) under discussion was sequenced for a study of T cell changes during pregnancy in multiple sclerosis. This clone showed up just once. Method: immunoSEQ multiplex PCR; TCRdb's copy keeps in-frame clones and lacks some. The table shows about 75,000 clones, with around 90% occurring only once. The V gene's germline CDR1 is SGHNT and CDR2 YYREEE (reference sequence). Trimming cost V 2 bases and J 0 bases, with 11 bases left between them. This CDR3 has 15 amino acids. This clonotype was sampled from a female donor in good health, enrolled as a control in a pregnancy study. This rearrangement joins TRBV5-4 to TRBJ2-5, with a possible D match to TRBD1 (6 bases). The sequencing used peripheral blood, collected in the first trimester of pregnancy. The CDR3 loop reads CASSFETGYQETQYF. In nucleotides, the CDR3 is TGTGCCAGCAGCTTCGAGACAGGCTACCAAGAGACCCAGTACTTC.